The sequence of this T cell receptor beta chain was determined in a study of post-analysis software for immune sequencing data. Study-wide results and caveats: For normalized Chao1 diversity, multiple sclerosis patients scored significantly lower than controls did. Elevated frequency relative to controls characterized four or five TRBV segments in patients, TRBV5-6, TRBV5-1 and TRBV20-1 among them.

Unique molecular identifiers were built into the TCR beta cDNA libraries. Input populations of roughly 0.95 to 10 million T cells gave rise to 500,000 to 600,000 cDNA molecules. From the PCR reads, TCRdb called clonotypes with MiXCR, one entry per CDR3 protein. The table records hundreds of thousands of distinct CDR3 sequences, approximately 57% of them present only once. This clonotype appeared a few times. Its antigen is as yet unknown. CDR3 size: 15 residues. In germline, CDR1 is SGHDT, CDR2 YYEEEE. The V end was cut by 2 bases, the J end by 4 bases, with 10 bases between. The material sequenced was blood. V usage is TRBV5-6 and J usage is TRBJ2-6; tentative D call: TRBD2 (7 bases). The receptor's source is a girl aged 5-17 years with multiple sclerosis. CDR3 in amino acids: CASSFAGAGANVLTF. DNA for the CDR3: TGTGCCAGCAGCTTTGCGGGGGCCGGGGCCAACGTCCTGACTTTC.